The 14 T cell receptor beta chains below were found in one sample sequenced in a study of blood T cell repertoires in COVID-19 (dated by TCRdb to about 2020). Preparation of the library involved the immunoSEQ multiplex PCR assay. The table comes from immuneACCESS by way of TCRdb, which keeps in-frame sequences with V and J called. Part of the clones is missing from these tables; in studies checked, under half for an unresolved V gene and the rest for unknown reasons. This sample lists approximately 98,000 clones; about 84% were detected once. The top ten clones comprise approximately 11% of the sample. Sequencing input: peripheral blood. The receptors shown here come from a woman aged 80 or over with acute or convalescent COVID-19.

The chain links TRBV11-2 to TRBJ1-6; 8 bases match TRBD1. Unmatched junction bases numbered 4, after V lost 6 bases and J lost 3 bases. CDR1 and CDR2 (germline): SGHAT, FQNNGV. CDR3 length: 15 amino acids. CDR3 region: CASRKTGGYNSPLHF. The CDR3 DNA is TGTGCCAGCAGAAAAACAGGGGGCTATAATTCACCCCTCCACTTT.

This rearrangement joins TRBV7-3 to TRBJ2-2, with TRBD1 matching over 9 bases. J lost 4 bases, V lost 5 bases, and 5 bases had no gene match. Germline lookup yields CDR1 SGHTA and CDR2 FQGTGA. The CDR3 runs 15 residues. The CDR3 nucleotides read TGTGCCAGCAGCCGTAGACAGGGGGGCACCGGGGAGCTGTTTTTT. This sequence encodes CASSRRQGGTGELFF.

The V gene is TRBV19, the J gene TRBJ1-4; D is perhaps TRBD1 (6 bases). V shed 9 bases and J shed 2 bases, with 16 bases lying between them. This CDR3 is 15 amino acids long. From germline, CDR1 is LNHDA and CDR2 SQIVND (reference sequence). CDR3 DNA: TGTGCCAGCGGAGGCAGGGGCGAGACTAATGAAAAACTGTTTTTT. It yields the protein CASGGRGETNEKLFF. Looking up the rest from reference TRBV19 and TRBJ1-4 gives the full variable domain: DGGITQSPKYLFRKEGQNVTLSCEQNLNHDAMYWYRQDPGQGLRLIYYSQIVNDFQKGDIAEGYSVSREKKESFPLTVTSAQKNPTAFYLCASGGRGETNEKLFFGSGTQLSVL.

J is TRBJ2-7 and V is TRBV6-1; TRBD2 agrees at 7 bases. The trim removed 2 bases at V and 6 bases at J, leaving 4 bases unmatched. CDR1 is MNHNS, CDR2 SASEGT, per germline. This CDR3 spans 13 amino acids. In nucleotides, the CDR3 is TGTGCCAGCAGTGAATGGGGAGGGTCCGAGCAGTACGTC. The encoded protein is CASSEWGGSEQYV.

V usage is TRBV9 and J usage is TRBJ2-3; D gene unclear. The CDR3 sequence is 16 residues long. Germline values: CDR1 SGDLS, CDR2 YYNGEE. V lost 3 bases and J 0 bases, leaving 14 bases between the germline ends. The chain's CDR3 is CASSALNAGSTDTQYF. CDR3 nucleotide sequence: TGTGCCAGCAGCGCATTAAACGCCGGTAGCACAGATACGCAGTATTTT.

V usage is TRBV3-1 (or the pseudogene TRBV3-2) and J usage is TRBJ1-2; D remains unclear. Germline-derived CDR1 and CDR2 are LGHDT and YNNKEL (reference sequence). V lost 1 base and J lost 3, with 9 bases in between. The CDR3 covers 14 residues. As DNA, the CDR3 is TGTGCCAGCAGCCAAGTCTCACGGGACTATGGCTACACCTTC. Translation: CASSQVSRDYGYTF.

This chain joins TRBV4-1 and TRBJ2-7; 8 positions agree with TRBD1. The CDR3 has 12 amino acids. CDR1 MGHRA and CDR2 YSYEKL come from the germline V gene. With V trimmed by 5 bases and J by 6 bases, 3 bases remained unmatched. The CDR3 DNA sequence: TGCGCCAGCAGCAGACAGGGGTCCGAGCAGTACGTC. Amino acids: CASSRQGSEQYV.

The rearrangement joins TRBV7-6 to TRBJ2-5; no reliable D call. CDR1 SGHVS and CDR2 FNYEAQ come from the germline V gene. Trimming took 5 bases from V and 1 from J, leaving 11 bases between them. The CDR3 runs 14 residues. CDR3 DNA sequence: TGTGCCAGCAGCCGGATCGCGGCCCAAGAGACCCAGTACTTC. It translates to CASSRIAAQETQYF.

The chain combines TRBV5-4 with TRBJ1-2; TRBD1 matches at 7 bases. This CDR3 is 14 amino acids long. Germline loops: CDR1 SGHNT, CDR2 YYREEE (reference sequence). With 5 bases clipped from V and 7 bases from J, the junction kept 11 bases outside the gene matches. CDR3 DNA: TGTGCCAGCAGTTACAGGGGCGGGGAAGGTGGCTACACCTTC. Translation: CASSYRGGEGGYTF. The full variable domain, completed using reference TRBV5-4 and TRBJ1-2, is ETGVTQSPTHLIKTRGQQVTLRCSSQSGHNTVSWYQQALGQGPQFIFQYYREEENGRGNFPPRFSGLQFPNYSSELNVNALELDDSALYLCASSYRGGEGGYTFGSGTRLTVV.

The chain has TRBV7-2 and TRBJ2-3; TRBD2 agrees at 7 bases. The J segment lost 8 bases and the V segment lost 1 base, leaving 6 bases of the junction unmatched. Per the germline V gene, CDR1 is SGHTA and CDR2 is FQGNSA. The CDR3 totals 14 residues. CDR3 residues: CASSLGTGGSTQYF. The CDR3 DNA is TGTGCCAGCAGCTTAGGTACGGGGGGTAGTACGCAGTATTTT. Variable domain in full (rest from reference TRBV7-2 and TRBJ2-3): GAGVSQSPSNKVTEKGKDVELRCDPISGHTALYWYRQSLGQGLEFLIYFQGNSAPDKSGLPSDRFSAERTGGSVSTLTIQRTQQEDSAVYLCASSLGTGGSTQYFGPGTRLTVL.

The rearrangement joins TRBV5-1 to TRBJ2-5; TRBD2 agrees at 9 bases. V was clipped by 3 bases and J by 1 base; unmatched bases: 4. The CDR3 length is 15 residues. Germline V gene lookup returns CDR1 SGHRS and CDR2 YFSETQ. The CDR3 sequence is CASSSSGASQETQYF. CDR3 coding DNA: TGCGCCAGCAGCTCTAGCGGGGCCTCCCAAGAGACCCAGTACTTC.

This chain joins TRBV11-2 and TRBJ2-7, with 13 bases aligning to TRBD2. Germline V gene data show CDR1 as SGHAT and CDR2 as FQNNGV. The CDR3 runs 14 residues. V lost 5 bases, J lost 6 bases, and 4 bases stayed unmatched. The CDR3 nucleotides read TGTGCCAGCAGCAGTAGGACTAGCGGGGGCGAGCAGTACTTC. Amino acid sequence: CASSSRTSGGEQYF.

The chain uses TRBV3-1 (or the pseudogene TRBV3-2) and TRBJ2-1, with 13 nucleotides matching TRBD2. Germline V gives CDR1 LGHDT, CDR2 YNNKEL (reference sequence). The J segment lost 7 bases and the V segment lost 4 bases, leaving 7 bases of the junction unmatched. The CDR3 length is 16 residues. The CDR3 DNA is TGTGCCAGCAGCCTGACTAGCGGGGGGCGGGGGAATGAGCAGTTCTTC. It yields the protein CASSLTSGGRGNEQFF.

The V call is TRBV27, the J call TRBJ1-2; 7 bases are a match to TRBD1. This CDR3 region has 15 residues. Per the germline V gene, CDR1 is MNHEY and CDR2 is SMNVEV (reference sequence). Trimming removed 4 bases from V and 0 bases from J; junction bases left unmatched: 5. The CDR3 DNA is TGTGCCAGCAGTTCCCGACAGGGACCTAACTATGGCTACACCTTC. It specifies CASSSRQGPNYGYTF.